The 32 T cell receptor beta chains presented below share a single source sample, sequenced in a study of T cell therapy after organ transplantation (dated by TCRdb to about 2019). The antigens these receptors bind are not known. In the paper's terms, the time point label means: before start of T cell therapy. Library generation was performed with the immunoSEQ multiplex PCR assay. TCRdb re-hosts the immuneACCESS table, in-frame sequences only. Its copies lack some clones; in the studies checked, an unresolved V gene accounts for under half of them, and the cause for the rest is not known. Present in this sample are about 48,000 clones, 85% to 95% of which were seen just once. The biggest ten clones account for 3% to 3.5% of the sample. The sample was CD8+ T cells from blood, taken before autologous CMV-specific T cell therapy. Receptors originate from a human patient who had received a solid organ transplant and had CMV disease.

The chain is built from TRBV5-8 and TRBJ2-7; D not resolved. The CDR3 is 13 amino acids. V lost 3 bases, J lost 3 bases, and 10 bases lay in between. Germline loops: CDR1 SGHTS, CDR2 YDEGEE. The CDR3 nucleotides read TGTGCCAGCAGCTCATTTAACTACTACGAGCAGTACTTC. Its protein product is CASSSFNYYEQYF.

The CDR3 protein is CASSSRTGGYEQYF. The CDR3 coding sequence is TGTGCCAGCAGCTCCCGGACAGGGGGGTACGAGCAGTACTTC. The chain has TRBV13 and TRBJ2-7; 10 bases align to TRBD1. The J segment lost 4 bases and the V segment lost 4 bases, leaving 4 bases of the junction unmatched. CDR3 length: 14 amino acids. Germline V lookup: CDR1 PRHDT, CDR2 FYEKMQ (reference sequence).

The V and J genes are TRBV6-6 and TRBJ1-1, with D hard to call. Germline lookup yields CDR1 MNHNY and CDR2 SVGAGI (reference sequence). V lost 2 bases and J 8 bases, leaving 12 bases between the germline ends. CDR3 length: 13 amino acids. CDR3 in DNA: TGTGCCAGCAGTTACAACAACAGAGCAGAAGCTTTCTTT. Translating gives CASSYNNRAEAFF.

This clone was seen a single time. The J gene is TRBJ2-1, the V gene TRBV19; no clear D gene. CDR1 and CDR2 from the germline V gene are LNHDA and SQIVND (reference sequence). This CDR3 contains 15 residues. V lost 5 bases and J 1 base, leaving 12 bases between the germline ends. This CDR3 is CASSLTGWSYNEQFF. The DNA for the CDR3 is TGTGCCAGTAGTCTCACCGGATGGTCCTACAATGAGCAGTTCTTC.

The chain joins TRBV14 to TRBJ2-1; D perhaps matches TRBD1 (6 bases). Trimming pared 4 bases from V and 0 bases from J, leaving 10 bases between. CDR3 size: 15 residues. Germline V lookup: CDR1 SGHDN, CDR2 FVKESK. The CDR3 reads CASSPDRSSYNEQFF. The CDR3 nucleotides read TGTGCCAGCAGCCCCGACAGGAGCTCCTACAATGAGCAGTTCTTC.

The rearrangement joins TRBV19 to TRBJ2-7, with D perhaps matching TRBD1 or TRBD2 (5 bases each). The ends were cut back, 3 bases at V and 2 bases at J, with 8 bases in the middle. This CDR3 is 13 amino acids long. Germline CDR1 reads LNHDA; CDR2 reads SQIVND (reference sequence). In DNA, the CDR3 is TGTGCCAGTAGTATGGGGGTACCCTACGAGCAGTACTTC. This encodes CASSMGVPYEQYF.

This chain links TRBV6-1 with TRBJ2-2; D remains ambiguous. This CDR3 is 13 amino acids long. Trimming pared 6 bases from V and 5 bases from J, leaving 10 bases between. Germline V gene data show CDR1 as MNHNS and CDR2 as SASEGT. CDR3 DNA: TGTGCCAGCAGGGATCCCGGTACCGGGGAGCTGTTTTTT. It codes for CASRDPGTGELFF.

This clone was recorded only once. V is TRBV11-2 and J is TRBJ2-5; 8 bases align to TRBD2. The J call is doubtful: the DNA matches TRBJ2-7 better. The germline CDR1 and CDR2 sequences are SGHAT and FQNNGV. CDR3 length: 15 residues. CDR3 nucleotide sequence: TGTGCCAGCAGCTGGTTGACGGGAGGGTCTCCCGAGCAGTACTTC. Protein product: CASSWLTGGSPEQYF.

This chain connects TRBV10-1 to TRBJ2-1; tentatively, D is TRBD2 (6 bases). Germline-derived CDR1 and CDR2 are WNHNN and SYGVQD (reference sequence). This CDR3 contains 17 residues. V lost 5 bases and J lost 0, with 17 bases in between. The CDR3 DNA reads TGCGCCAGCAGTCAAGACACTAGCAGAGACTCCTACAATGAGCAGTTCTTC. Its translation is CASSQDTSRDSYNEQFF.

The J gene is TRBJ2-7, the V gene TRBV15, with D perhaps being TRBD1 or TRBD2 (5 bases each). CDR3 size: 13 residues. The V end lost 5 bases, the J end lost 2 bases, and 10 bases lay between the germline ends. Germline CDR1 LNHNV, CDR2 YYDKDF (reference sequence). For the CDR3, the DNA is TGTGCCACCAGCGCCACGGGACCCTACGAGCAGTACTTC. Residues: CATSATGPYEQYF.

This rearrangement joins TRBV28 to TRBJ2-7; D uncertain. Germline values: CDR1 MDHEN, CDR2 SYDVKM. The V end was cut by 6 bases, the J end by 5 bases, with 14 bases between. The CDR3 sequence is 13 residues long. DNA for the CDR3: TGTGCCAGCAGGTCTCTTGGGGTGAACGAGCAGTACTTC. Encoded protein: CASRSLGVNEQYF.

This clone was counted once. The CDR3 region has the DNA TGTGCCAGTAGTATCGCGCTAGCGGGAGTCGGTACCGGGGAGCTGTTTTTT. This gives the protein CASSIALAGVGTGELFF. This chain joins TRBV19 and TRBJ2-2; 10 positions agree with TRBD2. Germline CDR1 reads LNHDA; CDR2 reads SQIVND (reference sequence). The CDR3 is 17 residues long. The J segment lost 5 bases and the V segment lost 3 bases, leaving 9 bases of the junction unmatched.

V is TRBV2 and J is TRBJ1-1, with 8 bases matching TRBD1. Germline loops: CDR1 SNHLY, CDR2 FYNNEI. The CDR3 has 14 residues. Trimming at V came to 4 bases and at J to 3 bases, leaving 4 bases not matched to a gene. CDR3: CASSAGGADTEAFF. As DNA, the CDR3 is TGTGCCAGCAGTGCAGGGGGCGCCGACACTGAAGCTTTCTTT.

A few counts support this clone. The J gene is TRBJ2-1, the V gene TRBV6-5; no clear D. The CDR3 length is 14 residues. The germline V and J ends were trimmed by 4 bases and 6 bases, with 13 bases remaining between them. Germline V gives CDR1 MNHEY, CDR2 SVGAGI. CDR3 loop: CASSSFVYTNEQFF. For the CDR3, the DNA is TGTGCCAGCAGTTCCTTCGTCTACACCAATGAGCAGTTCTTC.

This chain joins TRBV13 and TRBJ2-1; weak D call: TRBD1 (5 bases). Trimming removed 7 bases from V and 6 bases from J, with 10 bases in between. The CDR3 is made up of 12 amino acids. CDR1 is PRHDT and CDR2 is FYEKMQ in the germline V gene (reference sequence). The CDR3 nucleotides are TGTGCCAGCACCCTCCAGGGCAATGAGCAGTTCTTC. Encoded protein: CASTLQGNEQFF.

The V and J genes are TRBV19 and TRBJ2-7; 7 bases are a match to TRBD2. The V and J ends lost 5 bases and 4 bases, in that order; junction bases with no gene match: 11. Germline V gene sequence: CDR1 LNHDA, CDR2 SQIVND (reference sequence). CDR3 size: 15 residues. This CDR3 is CASSATSGVGYEQYF. For the CDR3, the DNA is TGTGCCAGTAGTGCCACAAGCGGGGTTGGGTACGAGCAGTACTTC. Together with reference TRBV19 and TRBJ2-7, the CDR3 gives the full variable domain: DGGITQSPKYLFRKEGQNVTLSCEQNLNHDAMYWYRQDPGQGLRLIYYSQIVNDFQKGDIAEGYSVSREKKESFPLTVTSAQKNPTAFYLCASSATSGVGYEQYFGPGTRLTVT.

The chain links TRBV2 to TRBJ2-3; D unclear. Germline CDR1 and CDR2: SNHLY and FYNNEI. The CDR3 sequence is 15 residues long. The V and J ends lost 1 base and 0 bases respectively, with 8 bases between them. The CDR3 is CASSEVLVSTDTQYF. The DNA for the CDR3 is TGTGCCAGCAGTGAAGTATTAGTTAGCACAGATACGCAGTATTTT.

The chain links TRBV13 to TRBJ1-1; D not resolved. V was clipped by 5 bases and J by 3 bases, with 10 bases between them. Germline CDR1 reads PRHDT; CDR2 reads FYEKMQ (reference sequence). The length of the CDR3 is 13 residues. CDR3 coding DNA: TGTGCCAGCAGCCAACAGCCTTACACTGAAGCTTTCTTT. This gives the protein CASSQQPYTEAFF.

The chain recombines TRBV30 with TRBJ1-2; no clear D gene. V lost 4 bases and J 4 bases, leaving 13 bases between the germline ends. Looked up from germline, CDR1 is GTSNPN and CDR2 is SVGIG (reference sequence). This CDR3 comprises 13 residues. The CDR3 here is CAWTPGGVYGYTF. CDR3 DNA sequence: TGTGCCTGGACCCCAGGAGGAGTCTATGGCTACACCTTC.

CDR3 nucleotides: TGTGCCAGCAGTTACCGGGGGACGGACACCATATATTTT. The encoded protein is CASSYRGTDTIYF. The chain has TRBV6-5 and TRBJ1-3, with D tentatively TRBD1 (5 bases). V lost 2 bases and J lost 8, with 10 bases in between. The CDR3 length is 13 residues. Germline assignment: CDR1 MNHEY and CDR2 SVGAGI.

This clone has just one count. This sequence joins TRBV5-4 and TRBJ2-5, with D possibly matching TRBD2 (6 bases). Germline V lookup: CDR1 SGHNT, CDR2 YYREEE (reference sequence). The V end was cut by 0 bases, the J end by 5 bases, with 11 bases between. The CDR3 sequence is 14 residues long. CDR3 in DNA: TGTGCCAGCAGCTTGGTCGGGGGATCGGAGACCCAGTACTTC. Translation: CASSLVGGSETQYF.

The gene calls are TRBV6-5 and TRBJ2-2; 7 positions agree with TRBD1. After removal of 5 bases from V and 0 bases from J, the junction contained 3 bases not matched to a gene. In germline, CDR1 is MNHEY, CDR2 SVGAGI. The CDR3 spans 15 residues. The DNA for the CDR3 is TGTGCCAGCAGTAACAGGGGAGCGAACACCGGGGAGCTGTTTTTT. Protein sequence: CASSNRGANTGELFF.

The V gene is TRBV2, the J gene TRBJ2-5, with a tentative D call TRBD2 (5 bases). The ends were cut back, 8 bases at V and 0 bases at J, with 16 bases in the middle. Germline-derived CDR1 and CDR2 are SNHLY and FYNNEI. The CDR3 loop spans 15 amino acids. In DNA, the CDR3 is TGTGCCAGCGTCCGAGCGGCGGTGCACCAAGAGACCCAGTACTTC. Translating gives CASVRAAVHQETQYF.

The V call is TRBV5-5, the J call TRBJ1-2; D is possibly TRBD1 (5 bases). The germline gives CDR1 SGHKS, CDR2 YYEKEE (reference sequence). CDR3 length: 13 residues. V was clipped by 4 bases and J by 5 bases, with 12 bases between them. The CDR3 loop is CASSPSRAYGYTF. CDR3 nucleotide sequence: TGTGCCAGCAGCCCCAGCAGGGCGTATGGCTACACCTTC.

The chain couples TRBV5-6 to TRBJ2-1; D is ambiguous. The CDR3 runs to 16 residues. V lost 1 base and J 7 bases, leaving 18 bases between the germline ends. Germline V gene lookup returns CDR1 SGHDT and CDR2 YYEEEE. CDR3 residues: CASSLRRRISLNEQFF. The CDR3 nucleotides read TGTGCCAGCAGCTTGCGTCGTAGGATCTCTCTGAATGAGCAGTTCTTC.

The rearrangement links TRBV30 to TRBJ2-2; possibly TRBD2 for D (6 bases). V was trimmed by 4 bases and J by 1 base, leaving 10 bases between them. The CDR3 runs 14 residues. Per germline, CDR1 GTSNPN and CDR2 SVGIG (reference sequence). The DNA for the CDR3 is TGTGCCTGGATTCGGGGGATGAACACCGGGGAGCTGTTTTTT. This gives the protein CAWIRGMNTGELFF. Full variable domain (rest looked up from reference TRBV30 and TRBJ2-2): SQTIHQWPATLVQPVGSPLSLECTVEGTSNPNLYWYRQAAGRGLQLLFYSVGIGQISSEVPQNLSASRPQDRQFILSSKKLLLSDSGFYLCAWIRGMNTGELFFGEGSRLTVL.

CDR3 loop: CASSLRDGYYNEQFF. Here the CDR3 DNA reads TGTGCCAGCAGCCTCCGGGACGGCTACTACAATGAGCAGTTCTTC. The chain employs TRBV7-9 and TRBJ2-1, with D perhaps matching TRBD1 or TRBD2 (5 bases each). Germline CDR1 SEHNR, CDR2 FQNEAQ (reference sequence). Trimming shortened V by 5 bases and J by 3 bases, and 14 bases separated the two germline ends. The CDR3 runs to 15 residues.

For the CDR3, the DNA is TGTGCCAGCAGTTTTCTGTCAGCTTATAATTCACCCCTCCACTTT. This sequence encodes CASSFLSAYNSPLHF. The gene calls are TRBV27 and TRBJ1-6; no clear D gene. V was trimmed by 3 bases and J by 4 bases, leaving 10 bases between them. The CDR3 runs 15 residues. CDR1 and CDR2 from the germline V gene are MNHEY and SMNVEV (reference sequence).

The genes are TRBV30 and TRBJ2-1, with 8 positions matching TRBD2. The CDR3 runs to 11 residues. Germline V gives CDR1 GTSNPN, CDR2 SVGIG (reference sequence). Trimming at V came to 5 bases and at J to 9 bases, leaving 3 bases not matched to a gene. For the CDR3, the DNA is TGTGCCTGGGCGGGAGGAATTGAGCAGTTCTTC. Residues: CAWAGGIEQFF.

The V gene is TRBV19, the J gene TRBJ2-1, with 7 bases matching TRBD2. There are 15 residues in the CDR3. Germline V lookup: CDR1 LNHDA, CDR2 SQIVND (reference sequence). V dropped 5 bases and J dropped 0; count of bases not matched to a gene: 4. CDR3 in DNA: TGTGCCAGTAGTGTAACTAGCGCCTCCTACAATGAGCAGTTCTTC. It codes for CASSVTSASYNEQFF.

The V call is TRBV7-9, the J call TRBJ1-1, with 8 nucleotides matching TRBD1. J lost 6 bases, V lost 5 bases, and 8 bases had no gene match. The CDR3 is made up of 14 amino acids. The germline V gene encodes CDR1 SEHNR and CDR2 FQNEAQ (reference sequence). The CDR3 bases are TGTGCCAGCAGCGAGACAGGGGAGGTTTCTGAAGCTTTCTTT. It encodes CASSETGEVSEAFF.

The chain uses TRBV5-1 and TRBJ1-1; D may be TRBD1 (6 bases). CDR3 length: 16 amino acids. V dropped 4 bases and J dropped 3 bases, with 19 bases sitting between them. Germline V gene lookup returns CDR1 SGHRS and CDR2 YFSETQ. DNA of the CDR3: TGCGCCAGCAGCCGACCCGAGGACAGCGGTGACACTGAAGCTTTCTTT. Translated: CASSRPEDSGDTEAFF.